Listed below are T cell receptor beta chains from one sample, sequenced in a study of T-cell memory formation after mild COVID-19. Via MiXCR, TCRdb re-called the 5' RACE reads, giving one row per CDR3 protein. Of around 390,000 distinct CDR3 sequences listed, approximately 16% are singletons. The sequenced sample consisted of PBMCs or a T cell subset sorted from them (not recorded which). The receptors originated from a man aged 18-30 years who had mild COVID-19 (a few samples of this study predate the infection). Cell type and time point are not known. The CDR3 runs from the conserved cysteine through the conserved F or W. Each record gives: J gene, V gene, D gene, clone size, CDR3 protein, CDR3 DNA. D genes are given only for firm matches. A row's size may be missing; if present it is once, few, many or a size class.

TRBJ2-5 TRBV11-2 TRBD2 - CASSSSGLAGVETQYF TGTGCCAGCAGCTCTTCCGGACTAGCGGGGGTAGAGACCCAGTACTTC
TRBJ1-6 TRBV4-3 - few CASSQVTGTINSPLHF TGCGCCAGCAGCCAAGTCACCGGGACCATCAATTCACCCCTCCACTTT
TRBJ1-2 TRBV28 - many CASRLVTGRYGYTF TGTGCCAGCAGATTGGTGACAGGTCGCTATGGCTACACCTTC
TRBJ1-5 TRBV20-1 TRBD1 many CSAKGTGNQPQHF TGCAGTGCTAAAGGGACAGGGAATCAGCCCCAGCATTTT
TRBJ2-7 TRBV15 TRBD1 few CATSRDVRQGYEQYF TGTGCCACCAGCAGAGACGTAAGACAGGGCTACGAGCAGTACTTC
TRBJ2-2 TRBV12-3/TRBV12-4 TRBD1 few CASTDRVDTGELFF TGTGCCAGCACGGACAGGGTTGACACCGGGGAGCTGTTTTTT
TRBJ1-2 TRBV9 - few CASSPEGTASGYGYTF TGTGCCAGCAGCCCCGAGGGGACCGCGTCGGGCTATGGCTACACCTTC
TRBJ2-5 TRBV7-7 - many CASSLRQGLETQYF TGTGCCAGCAGCTTACGGCAGGGGCTAGAGACCCAGTACTTC
TRBJ1-1 TRBV5-4 - many CASKNYTEAFF TGTGCCAGCAAAAACTACACTGAAGCTTTCTTT
TRBJ2-4 TRBV5-6 - few CASSYRQPQNIQYF TGTGCCAGCAGCTACCGACAGCCCCAAAACATTCAGTACTTC
TRBJ2-3 TRBV5-6 - - CASSPRRRKSDTQYF TGTGCCAGCAGCCCCCGTCGGAGGAAGTCTGATACGCAGTATTTT
TRBJ1-2 TRBV7-8 - - CASSLKRTWEAYGYTF TGTGCCAGCAGCTTAAAGAGAACCTGGGAAGCATATGGCTACACCTTC
TRBJ1-2 TRBV7-6 - - CASSSRTGGVRGYTF TGTGCCAGCAGCTCCCGGACGGGAGGGGTACGTGGCTACACCTTC
TRBJ2-4 TRBV10-3 - few CAISDRRRGGDDIQYF TGTGCCATCAGTGACCGTAGGAGGGGGGGCGACGACATTCAGTACTTC
TRBJ1-2 TRBV15 TRBD1 many CATSSRRGPNGYTF TGTGCCACCAGCAGCCGCAGGGGGCCGAATGGCTACACCTTC
TRBJ2-5 TRBV11-2 - - CASSLAEAYQETQYF TGTGCCAGCAGCCTCGCGGAAGCGTACCAAGAGACCCAGTACTTC
TRBJ1-5 TRBV27 TRBD1 many CASRVGQISNQPQHF TGTGCCAGCAGAGTGGGACAGATTAGCAATCAGCCCCAGCATTTT
TRBJ1-2 TRBV20-1 TRBD1 few CSANRGDYGYTF TGCAGTGCAAACAGGGGGGACTATGGCTACACCTTC
TRBJ2-4 TRBV6-5 - few CASKGTRRRENIQYF TGTGCCAGCAAGGGGACGAGACGACGCGAAAACATTCAGTACTTC
TRBJ2-3 TRBV7-6 - - CASSLLQSTDTQYF TGTGCCAGCAGCTTACTCCAGAGCACAGATACGCAGTATTTT
TRBJ2-2 TRBV12-3/TRBV12-4 - - CASSHESGELFF TGTGCCAGCAGTCACGAGTCCGGGGAGCTGTTTTTT
TRBJ2-2 TRBV20-1 - - CSASGYTGELFF TGCAGTGCTAGCGGGTATACCGGGGAGCTGTTTTTT
TRBJ1-2 TRBV6-5 - many CASSLDRNYGYTF TGTGCCAGCAGCCTGGACAGAAACTATGGCTACACCTTC
TRBJ2-3 TRBV7-2 TRBD2 - CASSFRGVDTQYF TGTGCCAGCAGCTTCCGGGGGGTAGATACGCAGTATTTT